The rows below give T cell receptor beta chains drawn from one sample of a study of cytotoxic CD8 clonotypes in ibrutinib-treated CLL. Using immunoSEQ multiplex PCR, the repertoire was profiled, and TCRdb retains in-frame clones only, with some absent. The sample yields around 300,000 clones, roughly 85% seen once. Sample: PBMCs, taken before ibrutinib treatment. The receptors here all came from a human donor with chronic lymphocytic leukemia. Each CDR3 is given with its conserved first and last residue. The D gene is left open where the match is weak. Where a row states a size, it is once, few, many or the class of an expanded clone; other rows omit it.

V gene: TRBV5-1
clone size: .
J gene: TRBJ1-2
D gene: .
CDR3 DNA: TGCGCCAGCAGCTTGGGACAGCAAACCTATGGCTACACCTTC
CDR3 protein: CASSLGQQTYGYTF

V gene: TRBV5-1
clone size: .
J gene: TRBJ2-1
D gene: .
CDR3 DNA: TGCGCCAGCAGCCCCTTCTCGGGTCCCCTGAGCAATGAGCAGTTCTTC
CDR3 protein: CASSPFSGPLSNEQFF

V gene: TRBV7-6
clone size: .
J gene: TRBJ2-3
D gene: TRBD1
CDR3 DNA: TGTGCCAGCAGCGCCCGGGACAGGGCAGATACGCAGTATTTT
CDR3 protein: CASSARDRADTQYF

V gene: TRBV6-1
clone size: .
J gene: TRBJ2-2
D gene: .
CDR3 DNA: TGTGCCAGCAGTGAAGTCCTACTCCGGAGCACCGGGGAGCTGTTTTTT
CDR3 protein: CASSEVLLRSTGELFF

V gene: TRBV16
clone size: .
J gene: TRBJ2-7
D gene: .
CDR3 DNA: TGTGCCAGCAGAAAACAGGGATCGGGCTACGAGCAGTACTTC
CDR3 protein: CASRKQGSGYEQYF

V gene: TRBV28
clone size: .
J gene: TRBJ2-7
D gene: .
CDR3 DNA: TGTGCCAGCAGTCACCGGGACGGCCGCTACGAGCAGTACTTC
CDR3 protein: CASSHRDGRYEQYF

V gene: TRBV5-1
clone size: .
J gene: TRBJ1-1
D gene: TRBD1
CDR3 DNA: TGCGCCAGCAGCTTTTACACCGACAGGGCTGAAGCTTTCTTT
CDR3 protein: CASSFYTDRAEAFF

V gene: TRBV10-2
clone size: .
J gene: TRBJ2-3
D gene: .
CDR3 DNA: TGCGCCAGCAGTGGAATAGAGGATACGCAGTATTTT
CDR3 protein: CASSGIEDTQYF

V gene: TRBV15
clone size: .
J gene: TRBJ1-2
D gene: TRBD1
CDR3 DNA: TGTGCCACCAGCAGAATGACAGGGGGAGGTGGCTACACCTTC
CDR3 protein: CATSRMTGGGGYTF

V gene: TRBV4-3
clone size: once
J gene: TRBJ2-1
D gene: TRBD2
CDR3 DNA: TGCGCCAGCAGCCAAGGGCGGGAGGATGAGCAGTTCTTC
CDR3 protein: CASSQGREDEQFF

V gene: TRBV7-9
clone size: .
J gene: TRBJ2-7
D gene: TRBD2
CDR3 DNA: TGTGCCAGCAGCTTTCGGACTAGCGGGAGGGAAGAGCAGTACTTC
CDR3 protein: CASSFRTSGREEQYF

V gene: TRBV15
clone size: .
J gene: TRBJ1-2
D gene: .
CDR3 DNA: TGTGCCACCAGCAGAGATGTGCGGGGTATTGGCGGCTACACCTTC
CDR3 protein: CATSRDVRGIGGYTF

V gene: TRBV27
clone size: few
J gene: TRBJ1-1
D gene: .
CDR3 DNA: TGTGCCAGCAGTTTTTCGTCTCTGGCTGAAGCTTTCTTT
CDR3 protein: CASSFSSLAEAFF

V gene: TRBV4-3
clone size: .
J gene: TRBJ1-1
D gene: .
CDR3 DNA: TGCGCCAGCAGCCAAGATTATCAGGGAAGGAACACTGAAGCTTTCTTT
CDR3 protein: CASSQDYQGRNTEAFF

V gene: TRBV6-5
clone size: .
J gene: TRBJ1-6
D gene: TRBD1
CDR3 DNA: TGTGCCAGCGGGACAGGCCATAATTCACCCCTCCACTTT
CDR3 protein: CASGTGHNSPLHF

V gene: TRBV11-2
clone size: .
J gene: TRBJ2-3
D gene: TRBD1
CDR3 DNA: TGTGCCAGCAGCTTGGGGACAGCCACAGATACGCAGTATTTT
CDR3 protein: CASSLGTATDTQYF

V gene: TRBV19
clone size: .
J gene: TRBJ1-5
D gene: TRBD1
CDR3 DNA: TGTGCCAGTTGGACAGGGGATCGCTCCGGTCAGCCCCAGCATTTT
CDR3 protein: CASWTGDRSGQPQHF

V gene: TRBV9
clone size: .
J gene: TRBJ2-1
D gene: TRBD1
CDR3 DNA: TGTGCCAGCAGCCTAGGACAGGGGCCCTACAATGAGCAGTTCTTC
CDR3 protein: CASSLGQGPYNEQFF

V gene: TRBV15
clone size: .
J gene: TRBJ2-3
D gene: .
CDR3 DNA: TGTGCCACCAGCAGAGATCCGCGGGATACGCAGTATTTT
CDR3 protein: CATSRDPRDTQYF

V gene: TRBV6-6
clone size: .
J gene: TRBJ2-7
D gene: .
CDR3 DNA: TGTGCCAGCAGTTACTCGGGTAGCTACGAGCAGTACTTC
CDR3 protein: CASSYSGSYEQYF

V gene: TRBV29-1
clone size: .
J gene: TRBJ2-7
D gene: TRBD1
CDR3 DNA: TGCAGCGCTCGGGACAAAGACAGGGTAGGATACGAGCAGTACTTC
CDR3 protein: CSARDKDRVGYEQYF

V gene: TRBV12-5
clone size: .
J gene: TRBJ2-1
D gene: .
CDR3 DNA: TGTGCTAGTGGCTTCTACAATGAGCAGTTCTTC
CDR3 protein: CASGFYNEQFF

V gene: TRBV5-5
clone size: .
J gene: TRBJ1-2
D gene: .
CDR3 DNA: TGTGCCAGCAGCCAAGTCCCAGCGGCGCATGGCTACACCTTC
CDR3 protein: CASSQVPAAHGYTF

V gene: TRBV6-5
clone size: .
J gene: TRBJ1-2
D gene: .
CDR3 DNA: TGTGCCAGCACAAGGAGCCCGGGGGGAGTCTATGGCTACACCTTC
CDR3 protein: CASTRSPGGVYGYTF

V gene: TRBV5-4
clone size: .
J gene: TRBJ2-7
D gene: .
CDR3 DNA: TGTGCCAGCAGCTACCTACCCCAGGGTTACGAGCAGTACTTC
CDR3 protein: CASSYLPQGYEQYF

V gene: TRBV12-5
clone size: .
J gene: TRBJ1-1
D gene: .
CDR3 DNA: TGTGCTAGTGGAGCAGGGATACAGGGCACTGAAGCTTTCTTT
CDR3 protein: CASGAGIQGTEAFF

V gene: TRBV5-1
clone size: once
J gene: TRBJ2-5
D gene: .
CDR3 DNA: TGCGCCAGCAGCTTGGGCTCGCGCCAGTCGACCCAGTACTTC
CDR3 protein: CASSLGSRQSTQYF

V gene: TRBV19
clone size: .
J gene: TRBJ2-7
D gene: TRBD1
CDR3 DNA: TGTGCCAGTAGTATTTTGGCGGGACAGGCTACCTACGAGCAGTACTTC
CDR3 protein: CASSILAGQATYEQYF

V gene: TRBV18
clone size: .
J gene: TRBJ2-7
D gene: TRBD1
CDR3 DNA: TGTGCCAGCTCAACCGACGGACAGGGCTACGAGCAGTACTTC
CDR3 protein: CASSTDGQGYEQYF

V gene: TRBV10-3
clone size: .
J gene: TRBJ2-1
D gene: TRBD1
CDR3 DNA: TGTGCCATCAGTGATCCGTCCCGGGACAGGGCCCCTACCTCCTACAATGAGCAGTTCTTC
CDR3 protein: CAISDPSRDRAPTSYNEQFF

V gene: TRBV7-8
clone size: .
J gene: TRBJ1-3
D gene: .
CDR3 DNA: TGTGCCAGCAGCTTAGCTCACAGGGAAGGAAACACCATATATTTT
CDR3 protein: CASSLAHREGNTIYF

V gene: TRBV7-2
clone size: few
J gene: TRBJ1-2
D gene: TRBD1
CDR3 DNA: TGTGCCAGCAGCTTAGACAGGGGAGGACCCTATGGCTACACCTTC
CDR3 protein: CASSLDRGGPYGYTF

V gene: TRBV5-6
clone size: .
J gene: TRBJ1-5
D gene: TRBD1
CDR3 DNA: TGTGCCAGCAGCCGGGACAGGGGGCAGCCCCAGCATTTT
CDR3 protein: CASSRDRGQPQHF

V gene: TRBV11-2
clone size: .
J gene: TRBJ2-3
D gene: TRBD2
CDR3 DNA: TGTGCCAGCAGCTTAGTGGCGGGAGGCGGGGCAGATACGCAGTATTTT
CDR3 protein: CASSLVAGGGADTQYF

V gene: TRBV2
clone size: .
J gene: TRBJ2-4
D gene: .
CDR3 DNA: TGTGCCAGCAGTGACCGAGCAGGGGTCTGGGCCAAAAACATTCAGTACTTC
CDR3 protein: CASSDRAGVWAKNIQYF

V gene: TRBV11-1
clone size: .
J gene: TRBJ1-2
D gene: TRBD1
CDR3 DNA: TGTGCCAGCAGCCAACAGGGGGCCTCTGGCTACACCTTC
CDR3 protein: CASSQQGASGYTF

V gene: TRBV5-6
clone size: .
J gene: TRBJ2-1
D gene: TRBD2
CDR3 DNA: TGTGCCAGCAGCAAGGGACTAGCGGGAAGAAATGAGCAGTTCTTC
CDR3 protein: CASSKGLAGRNEQFF

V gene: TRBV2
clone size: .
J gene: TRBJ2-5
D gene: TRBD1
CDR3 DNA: TGTGCCAGCAGTGAACTTGGACAGGGTTTCCAAGAGACCCAGTACTTC
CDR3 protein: CASSELGQGFQETQYF

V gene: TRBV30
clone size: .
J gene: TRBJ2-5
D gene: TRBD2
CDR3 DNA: TGTGCCTGGAACCTCGGGACTAGCGATTCCGAGACCCAGTACTTC
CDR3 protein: CAWNLGTSDSETQYF

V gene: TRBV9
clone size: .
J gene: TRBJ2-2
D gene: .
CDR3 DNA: TGTGCCAGCAGCGACCGGGACTTGTACACCGGGGAGCTGTTTTTT
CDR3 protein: CASSDRDLYTGELFF

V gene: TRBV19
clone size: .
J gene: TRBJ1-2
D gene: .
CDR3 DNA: TGTGCCAGTAGTCCCCGTTCGGGAAACTATGGCTACACCTTC
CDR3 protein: CASSPRSGNYGYTF

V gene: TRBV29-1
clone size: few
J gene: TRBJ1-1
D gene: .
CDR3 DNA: TGCAGCACTGCGGGGTACTGGACTGAAGCTTTCTTT
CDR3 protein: CSTAGYWTEAFF

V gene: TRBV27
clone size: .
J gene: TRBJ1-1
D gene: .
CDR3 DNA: TGTGCCAGCAGTGCACGCAGGGGCATAAACACTGAAGCTTTCTTT
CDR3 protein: CASSARRGINTEAFF

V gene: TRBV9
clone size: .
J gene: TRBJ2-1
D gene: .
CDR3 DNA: TGTGCCAGCAGCTCCCGGGTCTCTGGGTTCCCGTTAGATGAGCAGTTCTTC
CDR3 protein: CASSSRVSGFPLDEQFF

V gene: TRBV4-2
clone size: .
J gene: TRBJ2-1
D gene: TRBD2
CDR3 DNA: TGTGCCAGCAGCCCCCCTGGACTAGCGGGAGGGTCCCGCTCCTACAATGAGCAGTTCTTC
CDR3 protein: CASSPPGLAGGSRSYNEQFF